Each of the 15 T cell receptor beta chains below was sequenced from the same sample in a study of blood T cell repertoires in COVID-19. The repertoire was sequenced with immunoSEQ multiplex PCR; TCRdb's copy has only in-frame clones and lacks some. The sample shows around 200,000 clones, 80% to 85% of them seen only once. Sequenced material: peripheral blood. Receptors were obtained from a woman aged 40 to 55 with COVID-19, enrolled during active disease.

The rearrangement joins TRBV5-1 to TRBJ2-3; maybe TRBD2 (6 bases). Looked up from germline, CDR1 is SGHRS and CDR2 is YFSETQ. The ends were cut back, 1 base at V and 0 bases at J, with 9 bases in the middle. The CDR3 spans 15 residues. The CDR3 here is CASSLRGKSTDTQYF. The CDR3 DNA reads as TGCGCCAGCAGCTTGCGGGGGAAGAGCACAGATACGCAGTATTTT.

Here the CDR3 reads CASSQSRDRLTNQPQHF. CDR3 in DNA: TGCGCCAGCAGCCAGAGCCGGGACAGGTTAACTAATCAGCCCCAGCATTTT. This chain joins TRBV4-1 and TRBJ1-5; TRBD1 agrees at 8 bases. The length of the CDR3 is 17 residues. Germline CDR1 MGHRA, CDR2 YSYEKL. V was pared by 3 bases and J by 4 bases, with 11 bases of the junction left unmatched.

CDR3 DNA sequence: TGTGCCAGCAGCTCGGACAGTTATAGCAATCAGCCCCAGCATTTT. Amino acids: CASSSDSYSNQPQHF. The chain links TRBV7-6 to TRBJ1-5, with D possibly matching TRBD1 (6 bases). The CDR3 is made up of 15 amino acids. Trimming pared 4 bases from V and 0 bases from J, leaving 10 bases between. The V gene's germline CDR1 is SGHVS and CDR2 FNYEAQ.

This clone was observed once. The genes are TRBV9 and TRBJ2-1; TRBD2 aligns across 9 bases. CDR1 and CDR2 (germline): SGDLS, YYNGEE. The CDR3 consists of 16 residues. Trimming removed 3 bases from V and 4 bases from J; junction bases left unmatched: 8. CDR3 in DNA: TGTGCCAGCAGCGGACTTAGCGGGAGATGGTACAATGAGCAGTTCTTC. Its translation: CASSGLSGRWYNEQFF.

V and J are TRBV21-1 and TRBJ1-1. TRBV21-1 is recorded as a pseudogene. CDR3 length: 15 amino acids. The CDR3 is CASTIGTAENTEAFF. In DNA form, the CDR3 reads TGTGCCAGCACCATTGGCACAGCGGAGAACACTGAAGCTTTCTTT.

V usage is TRBV14 and J usage is TRBJ2-5; maybe TRBD2 (6 bases). V was clipped by 1 base and J by 4 bases, with 22 bases between them. This CDR3 comprises 18 residues. CDR1 and CDR2 (germline): SGHDN, FVKESK. Here the CDR3 reads CASSQGDSGPLSPETQYF. DNA of the CDR3: TGTGCCAGCAGCCAAGGTGATAGCGGCCCTCTATCCCCAGAGACCCAGTACTTC.

The J gene is TRBJ2-7, the V gene TRBV19, with 10 bases lining up with TRBD1. V lost 8 bases, J lost 2 bases, and 3 bases stayed unmatched. Germline V gene lookup returns CDR1 LNHDA and CDR2 SQIVND (reference sequence). This CDR3 is 13 amino acids long. Here the CDR3 DNA reads TGTGCCAGTGCGACAGGGGGCCCCTACGAGCAGTACTTC. Translating it yields CASATGGPYEQYF.

J is TRBJ2-7 and V is TRBV27, with a weak D call TRBD2 (6 bases). The CDR3 loop spans 14 amino acids. Germline CDR1 MNHEY, CDR2 SMNVEV (reference sequence). V gave up 2 bases and J gave up 5 bases, with 13 bases separating them. As DNA, the CDR3 is TGTGCCAGCAGTTTAGTGGCGGGAACCGACGAGCAGTACTTC. Translation gives CASSLVAGTDEQYF.

This clone has only a few counts. The chain couples TRBV11-2 to TRBJ1-3; perhaps TRBD1 as D (6 bases). The V end was cut by 6 bases, the J end by 2 bases, with 14 bases between. CDR1 and CDR2 (germline): SGHAT, FQNNGV. This CDR3 has 15 residues. The CDR3 DNA follows: TGTGCCAGCAGGGGAAGGGGGGGTGCTGGAAACACCATATATTTT. Protein product: CASRGRGGAGNTIYF.

On this clone itself: This sample includes further DNA sequences coding for the same CDR3. The chain combines TRBV6-4 with TRBJ2-3; TRBD1 matches at 7 bases. The CDR3 spans 14 residues. Germline V lookup: CDR1 MRHNA, CDR2 SNTAGT. J lost 4 bases, V lost 0 bases, and 1 base had no gene match. CDR3 nucleotides: TGTGCCAGCAGTGACTCCCAGGGGGCAGATACGCAGTATTTT. This translates into CASSDSQGADTQYF.

In this sample, this clone turned up a few times. This chain links TRBV18 with TRBJ2-1; D might be TRBD2 (5 bases). V lost 3 bases to trimming and J lost 4 bases, with 10 bases between them. The CDR3 has 14 residues. Germline CDR1 and CDR2: KGHSH and LQKENI. The CDR3 loop is CASSPRGIYNEQFF. CDR3 DNA: TGTGCCAGCTCACCTCGGGGTATTTACAATGAGCAGTTCTTC.

In this sample, this clone turned up once. This chain uses TRBV10-3 with TRBJ1-1, with a tentative D call TRBD1 (6 bases). CDR1 is ENHRY and CDR2 is SYGVKD in the germline V gene. CDR3 length: 12 amino acids. Trimming took 5 bases from V and 6 from J, leaving 10 bases between them. The CDR3 spells CAISSGGPEAFF. The CDR3 DNA follows: TGTGCCATCAGTAGCGGGGGCCCTGAAGCTTTCTTT.

The chain carries TRBV11-3 and TRBJ1-1; D is unresolved. The germline V gene has CDR1 SGHNT and CDR2 YENEEA. The CDR3 loop spans 14 amino acids. V lost 0 bases, J lost 1 base, and 6 bases lay in between. CDR3: CASSLDLRNTEAFF. The CDR3 nucleotides read TGTGCCAGCAGCTTAGATCTGAGGAACACTGAAGCTTTCTTT.

This CDR3 is CASSYSGQGVEGYTF. CDR3 nucleotides: TGTGCCAGCAGTTACTCCGGACAGGGGGTGGAAGGCTACACCTTC. The J gene is TRBJ1-2, the V gene TRBV6-5, with TRBD1 identical over 10 bases. In germline, CDR1 is MNHEY, CDR2 SVGAGI. Trimming at V came to 0 bases and at J to 8 bases, leaving 6 bases not matched to a gene. The CDR3 length is 15 residues.

On this clone itself: One junction end does not reproduce the germline sequence, and a read error may be involved. This CDR3 is also generated by other DNA sequences in the sample. The gene calls are TRBV6-5 and TRBJ1-1, with a possible D match to TRBD1 (6 bases). This CDR3 is 11 amino acids long. The germline V gene encodes CDR1 MNHEY and CDR2 SVGAGI. This CDR3 reads CASSRDTEAFF. DNA for the CDR3: TGTGCCAGCAGTCGGGACACCGAAGCTTTCTTT.